This T cell receptor beta chain was identified during a study of blood T cell repertoires in COVID-19. This CDR3 contains 17 residues. V lost 3 bases to trimming and J lost 5 bases; unmatched junction nucleotides: 12. In germline, CDR1 is LGHDT, CDR2 YNNKEL (reference sequence). Measured with immunoSEQ multiplex PCR; TCRdb has only the in-frame clones, and not every one. The sample carries fewer than 120,000 clones, nearly 90% recorded once. The clonotype comes from a human donor in a cohort sampled during active COVID-19. The gene calls are TRBV3-1 (or the pseudogene TRBV3-2) and TRBJ2-2, with 7 positions matching TRBD2. Sequenced input: peripheral blood. The CDR3 loop is CASSQGPRREHTGELFF. CDR3 nucleotides: TGTGCCAGCAGCCAGGGACCAAGGCGGGAGCATACCGGGGAGCTGTTTTTT.